These 14 T cell receptor beta chains were sequenced from one sample in a study of Ad26.COV2.S vaccination and SARS-CoV-2 variants. The treatment: some 20 received Ad26.COV2.S at low or high dose, single or two shots; 5 received placebo; per-sample allocation not given. Day 63 following the first vaccine or placebo injection was when the samples were taken. Assay: immunoSEQ multiplex PCR; the TCRdb copy retains only in-frame clones and omits some. The data show roughly 400,000 clones, 80% to 95% seen once. The sequenced sample was peripheral blood, obtained in a trial of Ad26.COV2.S vaccine versus placebo. Receptor source: a person aged 18-65 years who received the Ad26.COV2.S COVID-19 vaccine or a placebo.

This clone was counted once. This sequence joins TRBV5-4 and TRBJ2-2; TRBD2 matches 10 bases. The junction had 5 bases not matched to a gene; V was cut back by 1 base and J by 8 bases. This CDR3 has 15 residues. Germline CDR1 SGHNT, CDR2 YYREEE (reference sequence). The CDR3 here is CASSLSGGAIGELFF. CDR3 sequence (DNA): TGTGCCAGCAGCTTGAGCGGGGGGGCTATTGGGGAGCTGTTTTTT.

V and J are TRBV5-4 and TRBJ2-7; D possibly corresponds to TRBD2 (5 bases). The CDR3 loop spans 13 amino acids. Germline assignment: CDR1 SGHNT and CDR2 YYREEE (reference sequence). The V gene lost 4 bases and the J gene lost 3 bases, with 11 bases spanning the gap. CDR3 coding DNA: TGTGCCAGCAGCCTCGCTCGGGACTACGAGCAGTACTTC. Translating gives CASSLARDYEQYF.

The rearrangement joins TRBV28 to TRBJ1-1, with a possible D match to TRBD1 (5 bases). Germline CDR1 and CDR2: MDHEN and SYDVKM. The CDR3 runs to 16 residues. Trimming stripped 3 bases from V and 1 base from J, with 15 bases between. CDR3 nucleotides: TGTGCCAGCAGTTTGGCGGCTTGGAGGGGGAACACTGAAGCTTTCTTT. Amino acid sequence: CASSLAAWRGNTEAFF.

This rearrangement joins TRBV3-1 (or the pseudogene TRBV3-2) to TRBJ2-7, with 7 bases identical to TRBD1. J lost 5 bases, V lost 2 bases, and 9 bases had no gene match. CDR1 is LGHDT, CDR2 YNNKEL, per germline (reference sequence). This CDR3 is 15 amino acids long. The CDR3 loop reads CASSQPGTASDEQYF. CDR3 coding DNA: TGTGCCAGCAGCCAACCCGGGACAGCGAGCGACGAGCAGTACTTC.

V is TRBV5-6 and J is TRBJ1-5, with TRBD1 identical over 9 bases. V lost 0 bases to trimming and J lost 2 bases; unmatched junction nucleotides: 9. The CDR3 consists of 18 residues. Per the germline V gene, CDR1 is SGHDT and CDR2 is YYEEEE. The CDR3 region has the DNA TGTGCCAGCAGCTTGGGCCGGGACAGGGAAAGGGGCAATCAGCCCCAGCATTTT. The encoded protein is CASSLGRDRERGNQPQHF.

The chain has TRBV6-1 and TRBJ1-1; 7 nucleotides align to TRBD1. The length of the CDR3 is 17 residues. Germline V lookup: CDR1 MNHNS, CDR2 SASEGT. V was pared by 3 bases and J by 6 bases, with 16 bases of the junction left unmatched. The CDR3 here is CASSDRYGTATGAEAFF. The DNA for the CDR3 is TGTGCCAGCAGTGATAGGTACGGGACAGCCACGGGAGCTGAAGCTTTCTTT.

This sequence joins TRBV5-4 and TRBJ2-7; no firm D call. The CDR3 extends over 13 amino acids. The V and J ends lost 0 bases and 11 bases respectively, with 15 bases between them. Looked up from germline, CDR1 is SGHNT and CDR2 is YYREEE (reference sequence). This chain's CDR3 is CASSLAGGDLEYF. CDR3 coding DNA: TGTGCCAGCAGCTTGGCTGGCGGAGATTTGGAGTACTTC.

The genes are TRBV7-2 and TRBJ1-1; D is uncertain. Germline-derived CDR1 and CDR2 are SGHTA and FQGNSA. V gave up 3 bases and J gave up 7 bases, with 6 bases separating them. CDR3 length: 11 amino acids. CDR3 loop: CASSFQREAFF. The CDR3 nucleotides read TGTGCCAGCAGCTTTCAGCGTGAAGCTTTCTTT. Based on the CDR3 plus reference TRBV7-2 and TRBJ1-1, the full variable domain is GAGVSQSPSNKVTEKGKDVELRCDPISGHTALYWYRQSLGQGLEFLIYFQGNSAPDKSGLPSDRFSAERTGGSVSTLTIQRTQQEDSAVYLCASSFQREAFFGQGTRLTVV.

This chain connects TRBV2 to TRBJ1-6; D perhaps matches TRBD1 (5 bases). Germline CDR1 and CDR2: SNHLY and FYNNEI. The V end lost 5 bases, the J end lost 7 bases, and 9 bases lay between the germline ends. The CDR3 covers 13 residues. The CDR3 region has the DNA TGTGCCAGCAGTAGGCAGGGAAATTCACCCCTCCACTTT. It yields the protein CASSRQGNSPLHF.

The chain is built from TRBV5-6 and TRBJ2-7; D remains ambiguous. V shed 1 base and J shed 2 bases, with 10 bases lying between them. Germline CDR1 and CDR2: SGHDT and YYEEEE. The CDR3 totals 14 residues. CDR3 nucleotide sequence: TGTGCCAGCAGCTTGTTGGGCAGACCCTACGAGCAGTACTTC. It specifies CASSLLGRPYEQYF.

As DNA, the CDR3 is TGTGCCAGCAGCTGGGGAAACACCATATATTTT. This codes for CASSWGNTIYF. This chain links TRBV19 with TRBJ1-3; D not certain. Germline-derived CDR1 and CDR2 are LNHDA and SQIVND (reference sequence). Trimming cost V 9 bases and J 4 bases, with 7 bases left between them. The CDR3 sequence is 11 residues long.

The V gene is TRBV12-5, the J gene TRBJ2-1, with D possibly matching TRBD1 (5 bases). The ends were cut back, 1 base at V and 6 bases at J, with 25 bases in the middle. The V gene's germline CDR1 is LGHNT and CDR2 FRNRAP. This CDR3 is 19 amino acids long. CDR3: CASGLDPRVSGHGANEQFF. In nucleotides, the CDR3 is TGTGCTAGTGGTTTGGACCCCAGGGTGAGTGGACATGGGGCCAATGAGCAGTTCTTC.

The rearrangement uses TRBV6-2 or TRBV6-3 and TRBJ2-7; D might be TRBD1 or TRBD2, each matching 5 bases. The CDR3 is 16 residues long. In germline, CDR1 is MNHEY, CDR2 SVGEGT. Between the trimmed V and J ends, which lost 2 bases and 2 bases, there was a span of 16 bases. DNA of the CDR3: TGTGCCAGCAGTTACGGGGCGGGCGGATCCACCTACGAGCAGTACTTC. Its translation: CASSYGAGGSTYEQYF.

The rearrangement links TRBV14 to TRBJ1-1; the D is unclear. V was pared by 1 base and J by 7 bases, with 7 bases between. The germline CDR1 and CDR2 sequences are SGHDN and FVKESK. The CDR3 totals 12 residues. The CDR3 bases are TGTGCCAGCAGCCAAGGAGAGATTGAAGCTTTCTTT. Residues: CASSQGEIEAFF.